This T cell receptor (beta chain) derives from a study of cytomegalovirus exposure and HLA in healthy donors. This CDR3 comprises 11 residues. CDR1 GTSNPN and CDR2 SVGIG come from the germline V gene (reference sequence). Trimming cost V 0 bases and J 11 bases, with 10 bases left between them. 13 Jbeta primers and 60 Vbeta primers were used for the PCR. This table comes from immunoSEQ multiplex PCR, and its TCRdb copy is limited to in-frame clones, with some not included. The sample comprises about 200,000 clones, 82% of which are singletons, and approximately 5.7% rests with the top ten. On this clone: Its cognate antigen is unknown.

General observations from the study: Roughly even sequencing depth across donors was the assumption behind the presence/absence analyses.

This receptor was obtained from a man aged 35 to 55 in good health and CMV-seropositive. V is TRBV30 and J is TRBJ2-5, with D possibly being TRBD2 (6 bases). What was sequenced was PBMCs. The CDR3 DNA is TGTGCCTGGAGTGTAGGAGGGGAGCAGTACTTC. It translates to CAWSVGGEQYF. The full variable domain, rest sourced from reference TRBV30 and TRBJ2-5, is SQTIHQWPATLVQPVGSPLSLECTVEGTSNPNLYWYRQAAGRGLQLLFYSVGIGQISSEVPQNLSASRPQDRQFILSSKKLLLSDSGFYLCAWSVGGEQYFGPGTRLLVL.